The TCR beta chain under discussion was sequenced for a study of blood T cell repertoires in COVID-19. Study information: PBMCs, B-cell-depleted T cells, or T cells provided the cDNA or gDNA that made up the material.

Authors' methods: Amplification from reference gene primers served as the basis for estimated nucleated cell counts. Profiling relied on immunoSEQ multiplex PCR, and the TCRdb table lists in-frame clones only, not all of them. V and J calls plus clone size are reproduced from that table; the DNA served to infer D and trimming. Among about 160,000 clones listed, approximately 82% were seen once. The study drew participants aged roughly 18 to 95 years from some 23 US areas. Donors of Cohort 3 who recovered were those that had two negative PCRs, clearance, or symptom resolution. Details on this clone: This sample also contains other DNA sequences that code for the same CDR3.

The ends were cut back, 6 bases at V and 0 bases at J, with 13 bases in the middle. This CDR3 has 15 residues. Germline V lookup: CDR1 KGHSH, CDR2 LQKENI. Sequencing was done on a sample of PBMCs or T cells enriched from blood (not recorded which). The chain uses TRBV18 and TRBJ2-3; D is possibly TRBD1 (6 bases). This clonotype originated in a woman in her 50s who had recovered from COVID-19. In DNA, the CDR3 is TGTGCCAGCTCCCTCGGGACAACTAGCACAGATACGCAGTATTTT. Protein sequence: CASSLGTTSTDTQYF.